This TCR beta chain derives from a study of graft-versus-host responses after intestinal transplantation. The repertoire was sequenced with immunoSEQ multiplex PCR; TCRdb's copy has only in-frame clones and lacks some. The sample has 20,000 to 25,000 clones, roughly 95% seen once. On this clone: What it binds is unknown.

Trimming took 7 bases from V and 2 from J, leaving 16 bases between them. The CDR3 sequence is 14 residues long. The germline gives CDR1 SGDLS, CDR2 YYNGEE. Study conclusions and caveats: Individuals carrying graft-donor T cell macrochimerism showed high graft-versus-host to host-versus-graft clonal ratios in allografts.

The sample was PBMCs, taken 156 days after intestinal transplant. This receptor was taken from a human patient who received an intestinal transplant, so some T cells may come from the graft donor. The chain couples TRBV9 to TRBJ2-7; D may be TRBD2 (6 bases). The CDR3 nucleotides read TGTGCCAGCGCGCGGCGGGAAACCCCCTACGAGCAGTACTTC. Translated: CASARRETPYEQYF.